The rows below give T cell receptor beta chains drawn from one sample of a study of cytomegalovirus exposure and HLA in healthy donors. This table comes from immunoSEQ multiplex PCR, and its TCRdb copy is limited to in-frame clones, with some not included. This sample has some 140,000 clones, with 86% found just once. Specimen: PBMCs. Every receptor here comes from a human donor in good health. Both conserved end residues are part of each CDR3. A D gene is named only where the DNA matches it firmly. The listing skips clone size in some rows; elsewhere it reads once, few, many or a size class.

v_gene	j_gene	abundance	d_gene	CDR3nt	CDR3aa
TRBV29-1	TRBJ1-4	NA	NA	TGCAGTGCAGTTGCAAAACTGTTTTTT	CSAVAKLFF
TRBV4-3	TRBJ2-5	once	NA	TGCGCCAGCAGCCAAGATGAGCTGTTCCAAGAGACCCAGTACTTC	CASSQDELFQETQYF
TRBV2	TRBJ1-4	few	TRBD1	TGTGCCAGCGATACAGGGGGCGTGGATGAAAAACTGTTTTTT	CASDTGGVDEKLFF
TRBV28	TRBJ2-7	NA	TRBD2	TGTGCCAGCAGTTTTAGGGGACTAGCGGGAGGCGAGCAGTACTTC	CASSFRGLAGGEQYF
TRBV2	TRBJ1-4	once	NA	TGTGCCAGCAGAGGGCAGGGGTCGCCTAATGAAAAACTGTTTTTT	CASRGQGSPNEKLFF
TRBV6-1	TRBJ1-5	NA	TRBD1	TGTGCCAGCAGCCCTATGACAGGGGGTCTGGCCCAGCATTTT	CASSPMTGGLAQHF
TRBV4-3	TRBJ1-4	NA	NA	TGCGCCAGCAGCCAAGATCTGTACAGTAATGAAAAACTGTTTTTT	CASSQDLYSNEKLFF
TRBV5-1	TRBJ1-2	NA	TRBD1	TGCGCCAGCAGCTTGGTGGACAGGGGCGGGGGCTACACCTTC	CASSLVDRGGGYTF
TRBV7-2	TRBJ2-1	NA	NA	TGTGCCAGCAGCTTGACTAGTCACAATGAGCAGTTCTTC	CASSLTSHNEQFF
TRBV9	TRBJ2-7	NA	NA	TGTGCCAGCAGCGTAGGGGCGGGTGACGAGCAGTACTTC	CASSVGAGDEQYF
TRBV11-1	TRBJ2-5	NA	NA	TGTGCCAGCAGCTTAGAAGCAGGCGAGACCCAGTACTTC	CASSLEAGETQYF
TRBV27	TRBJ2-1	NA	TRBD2	TGTGCCAGCAGTTCAACGAGCGGGAGCTTGAGGGCCGAGCAGTTCTTC	CASSSTSGSLRAEQFF
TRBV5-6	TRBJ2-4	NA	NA	TGTGCCAGCACCCTTTCCGGGATCAAAAACATTCAGTACTTC	CASTLSGIKNIQYF
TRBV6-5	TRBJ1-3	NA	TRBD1	TGTGCCAGCAGTAACAACAGGGGGACGAACACCATATATTTT	CASSNNRGTNTIYF
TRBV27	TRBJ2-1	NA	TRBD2	TGTGCCAGCAGTTTAAGCCTAGCGGGAAAGCAGTTCTTC	CASSLSLAGKQFF
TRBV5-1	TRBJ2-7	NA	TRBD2	TGCGCCAGCAGCTTGGTTCTAGCGGGGGACTACGAGCAGTACTTC	CASSLVLAGDYEQYF